This T cell receptor beta chain was found in a study of T cell repertoires in ileal Crohn's disease. Only in-frame clones appear in the TCRdb table, and some are missing; sequencing was by immunoSEQ multiplex PCR. Among 3,500 to 4,500 clones listed, 70% to 80% were seen once. Study results and caveats: Sorted CD8 T cells held more high-frequency clones than CD4.

Time point meaning: neoterminal ileum biopsy at postoperative endoscopy, about 6 months after surgery. Germline trimming cut 6 bases from V and 7 bases from J; bases unmatched to any gene: 8. The CDR3 has 14 residues. CDR1 is MNHEY, CDR2 SMNVEV, per germline (reference sequence). With regard to this clone: Its antigen is undetermined.

The sample comprised ileal tissue. This receptor was identified in an adult with Crohn's disease. The J gene is TRBJ1-4, the V gene TRBV27; TRBD1 agrees at 7 bases. The CDR3 loop reads CASSSGTVGEKLFF. The CDR3 DNA reads TGTGCCAGCAGCTCCGGGACAGTGGGTGAAAAACTGTTTTTT.